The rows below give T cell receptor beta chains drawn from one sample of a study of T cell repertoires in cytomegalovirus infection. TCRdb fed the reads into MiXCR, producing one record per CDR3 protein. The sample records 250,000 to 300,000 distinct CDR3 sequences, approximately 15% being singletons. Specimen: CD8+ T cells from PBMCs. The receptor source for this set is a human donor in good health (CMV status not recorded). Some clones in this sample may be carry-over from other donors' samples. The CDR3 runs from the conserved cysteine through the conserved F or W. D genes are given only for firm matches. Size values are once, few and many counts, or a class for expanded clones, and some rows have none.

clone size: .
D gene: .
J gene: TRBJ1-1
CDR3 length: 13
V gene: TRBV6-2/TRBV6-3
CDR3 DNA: TGTGCCAGCAGACGGGACGCAGGAACTGAAGCTTTCTTT
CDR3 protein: CASRRDAGTEAFF

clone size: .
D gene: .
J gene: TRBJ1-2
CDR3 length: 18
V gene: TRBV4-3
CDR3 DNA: TGCGCCAGCAGCCAAGATATCTTACCCCCTGGGACCGGCTATGGCTACACCTTC
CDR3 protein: CASSQDILPPGTGYGYTF

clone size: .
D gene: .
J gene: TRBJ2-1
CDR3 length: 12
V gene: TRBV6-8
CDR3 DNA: TGTGCCAGCAGTTCCATTTGGAATGAGCAGTTCTTC
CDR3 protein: CASSSIWNEQFF

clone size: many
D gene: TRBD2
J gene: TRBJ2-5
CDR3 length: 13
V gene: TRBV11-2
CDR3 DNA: TGTGCCAGCAGCTTATGGGGGGGGGAGACCCAGTACTTC
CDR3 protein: CASSLWGGETQYF

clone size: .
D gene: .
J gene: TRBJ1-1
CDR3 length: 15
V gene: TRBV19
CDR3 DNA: TGTGCCAGTAGTGACGGGTACAGCCAGGCCACTGAAGCTTTCTTT
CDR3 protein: CASSDGYSQATEAFF

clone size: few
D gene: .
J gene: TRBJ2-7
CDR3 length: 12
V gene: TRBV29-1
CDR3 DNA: TGCAGCGTTCAGGGGGGTTCCTACGAGCAGTACTTC
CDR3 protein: CSVQGGSYEQYF

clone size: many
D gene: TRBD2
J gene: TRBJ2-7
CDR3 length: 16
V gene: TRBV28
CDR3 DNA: TGTGCCAGCAGTTTCAGACGGACTAGCGGGTCATACGAGCAGTACTTC
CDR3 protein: CASSFRRTSGSYEQYF

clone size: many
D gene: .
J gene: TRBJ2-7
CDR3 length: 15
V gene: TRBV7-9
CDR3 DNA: TGTGCCAGCAGCTTACCCGGGTCGATCTCCTACGAGCAGTACTTC
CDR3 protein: CASSLPGSISYEQYF

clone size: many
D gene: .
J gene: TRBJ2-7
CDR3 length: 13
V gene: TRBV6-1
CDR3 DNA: TGTGCCAGCAGGAGTGACAACGACTACGAGCAGTACTTC
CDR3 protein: CASRSDNDYEQYF

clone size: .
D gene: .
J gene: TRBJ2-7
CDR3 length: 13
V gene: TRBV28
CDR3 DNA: TGTGCCAGCAACCCGGGAGCCACGTACGAGCAGTACTTC
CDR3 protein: CASNPGATYEQYF

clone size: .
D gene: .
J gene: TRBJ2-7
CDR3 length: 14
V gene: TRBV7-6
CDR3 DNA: TGTGCCAGCAGCAGTCCCGGGACATTCCAGCCAACCTCCTTC
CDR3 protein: CASSSPGTFQPTSF

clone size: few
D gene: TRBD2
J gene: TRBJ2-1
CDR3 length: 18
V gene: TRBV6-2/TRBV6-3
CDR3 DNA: TGTGCCAGCAGTTACCTAATCGGACTAGCGGGGGAATACAATGAGCAGTTCTTC
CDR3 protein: CASSYLIGLAGEYNEQFF

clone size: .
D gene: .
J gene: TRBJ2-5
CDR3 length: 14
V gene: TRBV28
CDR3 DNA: TGTGCCAGCAGTATTATCGGGGAGCAAGAGACCCAGTACTTC
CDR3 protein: CASSIIGEQETQYF

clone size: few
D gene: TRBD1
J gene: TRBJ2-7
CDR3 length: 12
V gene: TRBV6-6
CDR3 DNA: TGTGCCAGCAGTGTGGACAGGAGCGAGCAGTACTTC
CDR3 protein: CASSVDRSEQYF

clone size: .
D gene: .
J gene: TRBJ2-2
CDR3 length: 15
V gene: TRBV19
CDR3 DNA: TGTGCCAGCCTAGAACACATCGGGGGCACCGGGGAGCTGTTTTTT
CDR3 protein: CASLEHIGGTGELFF

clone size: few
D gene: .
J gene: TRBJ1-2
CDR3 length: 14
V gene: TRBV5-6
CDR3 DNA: TGTGCCAGCAGCTTTAACCGAAGTCCCTATGGCTACACCTTC
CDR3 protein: CASSFNRSPYGYTF

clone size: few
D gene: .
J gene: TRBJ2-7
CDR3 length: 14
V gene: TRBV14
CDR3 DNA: TGTGCCAGCAGCCAAGAAGGCGGCACCTACGAGCAGTACTTC
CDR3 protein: CASSQEGGTYEQYF

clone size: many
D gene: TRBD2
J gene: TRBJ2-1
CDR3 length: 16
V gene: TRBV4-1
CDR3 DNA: TGCGCCAGCAGCCAAGTATCTAGCGGGGTCGACAATGAGCAGTTCTTC
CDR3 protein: CASSQVSSGVDNEQFF

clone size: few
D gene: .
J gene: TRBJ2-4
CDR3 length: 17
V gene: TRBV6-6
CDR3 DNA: TGTGCCAGCAGTTACCTGCTCGGGGAAATGCCAAAAAACATTCAGTACTTC
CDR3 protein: CASSYLLGEMPKNIQYF

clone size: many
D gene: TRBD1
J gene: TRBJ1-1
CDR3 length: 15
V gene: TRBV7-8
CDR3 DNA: TGTGCCAGCAGCTTAGCAGGGCAGGGGGAGACTGAAGCTTTCTTT
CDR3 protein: CASSLAGQGETEAFF

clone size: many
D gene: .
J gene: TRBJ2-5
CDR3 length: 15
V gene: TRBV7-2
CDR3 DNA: TGTGCCAGCAGCCGCTACCCCGGAGACGGGGAGACCCAGTACTTC
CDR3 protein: CASSRYPGDGETQYF

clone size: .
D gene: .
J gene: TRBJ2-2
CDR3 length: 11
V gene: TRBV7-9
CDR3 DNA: TGTGCCAGCAGAACGCCCGGGGAGCTGTTTTTT
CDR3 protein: CASRTPGELFF

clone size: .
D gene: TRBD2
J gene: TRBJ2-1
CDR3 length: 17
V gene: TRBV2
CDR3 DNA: TGTGCCAGCAGTCAACCCTGGGAGCGGGGGGGAAACAATGAGCAGTTCTTC
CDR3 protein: CASSQPWERGGNNEQFF

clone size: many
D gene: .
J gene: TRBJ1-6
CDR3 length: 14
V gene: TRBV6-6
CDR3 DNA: TGTGCCAGCAGTACTCGGGGGCTGAATTCACCCCTCCACTTT
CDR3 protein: CASSTRGLNSPLHF

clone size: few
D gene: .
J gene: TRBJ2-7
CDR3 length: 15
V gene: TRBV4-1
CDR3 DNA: TGCGCCAGCAGCCAAGATGGGCGGGGTTACTACGAGCAGTACTTC
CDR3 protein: CASSQDGRGYYEQYF

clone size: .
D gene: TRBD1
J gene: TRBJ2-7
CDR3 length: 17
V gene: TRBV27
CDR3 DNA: TGTGCCAGCAGTCTTCAGGGGGCGCGGTCATTGTCGGACGAGCAGTACTTC
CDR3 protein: CASSLQGARSLSDEQYF

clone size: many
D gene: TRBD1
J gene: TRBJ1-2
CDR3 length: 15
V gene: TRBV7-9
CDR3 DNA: TGTGCCAGCAGCTGGACAGGGGACCCTAACTATGGCTACACCTTC
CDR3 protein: CASSWTGDPNYGYTF

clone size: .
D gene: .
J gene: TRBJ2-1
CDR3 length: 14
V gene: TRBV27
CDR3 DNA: TGTGCCAGCAGTCCCTCGGACTATTACAATGAGCAGTTCTTC
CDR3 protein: CASSPSDYYNEQFF

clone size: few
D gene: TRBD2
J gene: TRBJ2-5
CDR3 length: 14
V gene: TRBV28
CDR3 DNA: TGTGCCAGCAGTTTAGCGGGGGAACGAGAGACCCAGTACTTC
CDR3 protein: CASSLAGERETQYF

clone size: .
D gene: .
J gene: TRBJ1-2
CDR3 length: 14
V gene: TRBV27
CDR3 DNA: TGTGCCAGCAGTTTATCCCAGGGCCACTATGGCTACACCTTC
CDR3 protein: CASSLSQGHYGYTF

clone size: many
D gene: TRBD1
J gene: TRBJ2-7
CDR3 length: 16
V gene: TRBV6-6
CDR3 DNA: TGTGCCAGCAGTTACTCCAAAGGGACAGAGTCCTACGAGCAGTACTTC
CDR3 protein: CASSYSKGTESYEQYF

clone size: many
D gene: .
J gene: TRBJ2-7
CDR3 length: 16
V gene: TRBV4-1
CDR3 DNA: TGCGCCAGCAGCCAAGTCGTTTTGCCGGACTCCTACGAGCAGTACTTC
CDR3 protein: CASSQVVLPDSYEQYF

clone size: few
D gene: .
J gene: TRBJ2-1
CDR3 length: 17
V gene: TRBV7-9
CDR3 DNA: TGTGCCAGCAGCAACACTTTGGGACCCAAGCCTTCCAATGAGCAGTTCTTC
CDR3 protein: CASSNTLGPKPSNEQFF

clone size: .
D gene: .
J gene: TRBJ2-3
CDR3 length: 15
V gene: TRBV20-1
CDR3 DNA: TGCAGTGCTAGCACCCAGGGAGGCCGGGAAGATACGCAGTATTTT
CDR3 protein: CSASTQGGREDTQYF

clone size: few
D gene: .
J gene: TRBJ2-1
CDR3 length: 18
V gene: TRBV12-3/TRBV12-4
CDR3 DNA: TGTGCCAGCAGTTCGTCTACAGGAACAGGAAGCTCCTACAATGAGCAGTTCTTC
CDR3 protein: CASSSSTGTGSSYNEQFF

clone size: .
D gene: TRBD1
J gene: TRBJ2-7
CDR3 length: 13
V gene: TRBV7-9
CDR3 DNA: TGTGCCAGCAGCTCGGGACAGTATTACGAGCAGTACTTC
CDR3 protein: CASSSGQYYEQYF